This TCR beta chain was identified during a study of naive and memory T cell subsets. A UMI-containing oligonucleotide was joined by 3' ligation to the TCR cDNA template. RNA was extracted from 2 to 2.5 ml of whole blood of healthy adults. Unsorted total RNA, roughly 1 to 1000 ng, was DNase treated before reverse transcription. Whole-study findings and limits: This RNA-based method may be sensitive to activation-related transcript changes.

Amplification of ligated cDNA took four PCR rounds with SP2 and nested alpha and beta constant primers. Reverse transcription of blood and skin TCR RNA was primed at alpha and beta constant regions. From the 5' RACE reads, TCRdb called clonotypes with MiXCR, one entry per CDR3 protein. Of about 62,000 distinct CDR3 sequences in the sample, more than 6.5% are singletons; the top ten hold about a fifth. As concerns this clonotype: Its antigen remains unknown.

The TCR sequence derives from a female donor in good health.

The CDR3 DNA is TGTGCCAGCAGTGGACAGGGGGGGAATCAGCCCCAGCATTTT. Encoded protein: CASSGQGGNQPQHF. This sequence joins TRBV6-2 or TRBV6-3 and TRBJ1-5; 10 bases are a match to TRBD1. CDR1 is MNHEY, CDR2 SVGEGT, per germline. The V and J ends lost 5 bases and 4 bases, in that order; junction bases with no gene match: 2. This CDR3 has 14 amino acids.